The 25 T cell receptor beta chains given below trace back to one sample, sequenced in a study of T cell responses to AZD1222 COVID-19 vaccine (dated by TCRdb to the early 2020s). The sample's time point label, decoded: baseline before first vaccination. The receptor library was made with the immunoSEQ multiplex PCR assay. Entries here come from immuneACCESS through TCRdb and include only in-frame sequences with V and J called. Some clones fail to appear in such tables; in the studies checked, an unresolved V gene covers under half of the shortfall, and the cause of the remainder is unknown. The sample table holds approximately 140,000 clones, of which 80% to 90% were seen once. Together, the top ten hold 5.5% of the sample. The specimen comprised peripheral blood, sampled on day 0 of AZD1222 vaccination. The source is an adult in good health.

This chain uses TRBV30 with TRBJ2-7, with D perhaps matching TRBD1 (6 bases). Looked up from germline, CDR1 is GTSNPN and CDR2 is SVGIG (reference sequence). V was trimmed by 1 base and J by 4 bases, leaving 11 bases between them. The CDR3 is 13 amino acids. CDR3: CAWSGGGPYEQYF. The DNA of the CDR3 is TGTGCCTGGAGTGGAGGGGGTCCGTACGAGCAGTACTTC.

V and J are TRBV24-1 and TRBJ2-7, with D unresolved. The CDR3 has 15 residues. The V end was cut by 1 base, the J end by 9 bases, with 18 bases between. The germline CDR1 and CDR2 sequences are KGHDR and SFDVKD. CDR3 sequence reads: CATSDFVVSNGLQYF. CDR3 nucleotides: TGTGCCACCAGTGATTTTGTGGTAAGTAATGGGTTGCAGTACTTC.

V and J are TRBV16 and TRBJ2-7; D may be TRBD1 or TRBD2 (7 bases each). V was pared by 0 bases and J by 5 bases, with 14 bases between. Germline values: CDR1 KGHSY, CDR2 FQNENV. The CDR3 contains 15 residues. DNA of the CDR3: TGTGCCAGCAGCCAATCGGGGAGGGGGCTTGACGAGCAGTACTTC. Protein sequence: CASSQSGRGLDEQYF.

This clone was recorded only once. The CDR3 DNA reads TGTGCCAGCTCAAGGACCTCCTACAATGAGCAGTTCTTC. Amino acid sequence: CASSRTSYNEQFF. The J gene is TRBJ2-1, the V gene TRBV19, with D uncertain. The V end was cut by 9 bases, the J end by 0 bases, with 9 bases between. The CDR3 is 13 residues long. CDR1 is LNHDA and CDR2 is SQIVND in the germline V gene (reference sequence). Looking up the rest from reference TRBV19 and TRBJ2-1 gives the full variable domain: DGGITQSPKYLFRKEGQNVTLSCEQNLNHDAMYWYRQDPGQGLRLIYYSQIVNDFQKGDIAEGYSVSREKKESFPLTVTSAQKNPTAFYLCASSRTSYNEQFFGPGTRLTVL.

This rearrangement joins TRBV7-2 to TRBJ1-4; D possibly corresponds to TRBD1 (5 bases). The V and J ends lost 4 bases and 8 bases respectively, with 17 bases between them. Germline V gene sequence: CDR1 SGHTA, CDR2 FQGNSA. The length of the CDR3 is 15 residues. DNA for the CDR3: TGTGCCAGCAGCTGGTCCTGGGGGATAGGGGAAAAACTGTTTTTT. This codes for CASSWSWGIGEKLFF.

The chain employs TRBV10-1 and TRBJ2-7; 7 positions match TRBD1. Germline V gives CDR1 WNHNN, CDR2 SYGVQD (reference sequence). The CDR3 is 16 amino acids. The junction had 12 bases not matched to a gene; V was cut back by 6 bases and J by 1 base. The CDR3 protein is CASRKKSGTVSYEQYF. CDR3 nucleotide sequence: TGCGCCAGCAGGAAAAAATCCGGGACAGTTTCCTACGAGCAGTACTTC.

This chain joins TRBV30 and TRBJ2-1; weak D call: TRBD2 (6 bases). The CDR3 extends over 12 amino acids. Germline-derived CDR1 and CDR2 are GTSNPN and SVGIG (reference sequence). The CDR3 loop reads CAEGAGNNEQFF. The DNA for the CDR3 is TGTGCGGAAGGGGCGGGGAACAATGAGCAGTTCTTC.

The V call is TRBV28, the J call TRBJ2-7; D tentatively fits TRBD1 or TRBD2 (5 bases each). This CDR3 has 14 amino acids. The germline gives CDR1 MDHEN, CDR2 SYDVKM. The V gene lost 6 bases and the J gene lost 0 bases, with 12 bases spanning the gap. CDR3 sequence: CASRLTGRSYEQYF. Written as DNA, the CDR3 is TGTGCCAGCAGGTTAACGGGGCGCTCCTACGAGCAGTACTTC. The whole variable domain, filled in from reference TRBV28 and TRBJ2-7, reads DVKVTQSSRYLVKRTGEKVFLECVQDMDHENMFWYRQDPGLGLRLIYFSYDVKMKEKGDIPEGYSVSREKKERFSLILESASTNQTSMYLCASRLTGRSYEQYFGPGTRLTVT.

The chain carries TRBV2 and TRBJ1-5; D call uncertain. Trimming took off 7 bases at V and 2 bases at J, with 12 bases between the two ends. Germline loops: CDR1 SNHLY, CDR2 FYNNEI. The CDR3 sequence is 14 residues long. CDR3 in amino acids: CASKRESGNQPQHF. In DNA, the CDR3 is TGTGCCAGCAAACGGGAAAGCGGCAATCAGCCCCAGCATTTT.

The rearrangement uses TRBV28 and TRBJ1-2; no clear D gene. Germline V CDR1 and CDR2: MDHEN, SYDVKM. This CDR3 is built from 11 residues. With 4 bases removed from V and 3 bases from J, the gap between germline ends came to 3 bases. CDR3 residues: CASSSDYGYTF. In nucleotides, the CDR3 is TGTGCCAGCAGTTCAGACTATGGCTACACCTTC.

The chain has TRBV11-3 and TRBJ1-1; D may be TRBD1 (5 bases). The CDR3 is made up of 13 amino acids. Deletions cut 5 bases from V and 11 bases from J, with 18 bases between. Germline-derived CDR1 and CDR2 are SGHNT and YENEEA. CDR3 loop: CASSTDRPWEAFF. In nucleotides, the CDR3 is TGTGCCAGCAGCACCGACAGACCCTGGGAGGCTTTCTTT. Complete variable domain (other parts from reference TRBV11-3 and TRBJ1-1): EAGVVQSPRYKIIEKKQPVAFWCNPISGHNTLYWYLQNLGQGPELLIRYENEEAVDDSQLPKDRFSAERLKGVDSTLKIQPAELGDSAVYLCASSTDRPWEAFFGQGTRLTVV.

The V call is TRBV9, the J call TRBJ2-7, with 9 bases matching TRBD2. The CDR3 has 15 amino acids. V lost 3 bases to trimming and J lost 3 bases; unmatched junction nucleotides: 7. Per germline, CDR1 SGDLS and CDR2 YYNGEE. The CDR3 reads CASSAASGASYEQYF. CDR3 sequence (DNA): TGTGCCAGCAGCGCCGCTAGCGGGGCTAGCTACGAGCAGTACTTC. The full variable domain, completed using reference TRBV9 and TRBJ2-7, is DSGVTQTPKHLITATGQRVTLRCSPRSGDLSVYWYQQSLDQGLQFLIQYYNGEERAKGNILERFSAQQFPDLHSELNLSSLELGDSALYFCASSAASGASYEQYFGPGTRLTVT.

The chain uses TRBV27 and TRBJ2-7; D perhaps matches TRBD1 (5 bases). CDR1 and CDR2 from the germline V gene are MNHEY and SMNVEV (reference sequence). This CDR3 is built from 13 residues. Trimming stripped 3 bases from V and 2 bases from J, with 8 bases between. This CDR3 is CASSLGRAYEQYF. The DNA of the CDR3 is TGTGCCAGCAGTTTGGGCAGGGCCTACGAGCAGTACTTC.

This clone was observed once. The genes are TRBV7-9 and TRBJ1-1; D might be TRBD1 (5 bases). V lost 5 bases and J 2 bases, leaving 12 bases between the germline ends. CDR3 length equals 14 residues. CDR1 SEHNR and CDR2 FQNEAQ come from the germline V gene (reference sequence). CDR3: CASSPGTRNTEAFF. The CDR3 DNA follows: TGTGCCAGCAGCCCGGGGACGAGAAACACTGAAGCTTTCTTT.

The chain joins TRBV4-2 to TRBJ1-5; D is perhaps TRBD1 (5 bases). V was trimmed by 3 bases and J by 5 bases, leaving 17 bases between them. Per the germline V gene, CDR1 is LGHNA and CDR2 is YNFKEQ. The CDR3 loop spans 16 amino acids. CDR3 amino acids: CASSQANLRGDQPQHF. The CDR3 nucleotides are TGTGCCAGCAGCCAGGCTAACCTAAGGGGTGATCAGCCCCAGCATTTT.

V gene TRBV2 combines with J gene TRBJ1-1, with a possible D match to TRBD1 (5 bases). Trimming took 2 bases from V and 4 from J, leaving 14 bases between them. Germline CDR1 is SNHLY and CDR2 is FYNNEI. This CDR3 has 15 residues. CDR3 in amino acids: CASSERTPRVTEAFF. CDR3 coding DNA: TGTGCCAGCAGTGAAAGGACACCACGAGTCACTGAAGCTTTCTTT.

This chain joins TRBV28 and TRBJ1-1, with D uncertain. With 3 bases removed from V and 1 base from J, the gap between germline ends came to 3 bases. The CDR3 extends over 12 amino acids. Germline values: CDR1 MDHEN, CDR2 SYDVKM. The CDR3 nucleotides read TGTGCCAGCAGTTTGGGGAACACTGAAGCTTTCTTT. This encodes CASSLGNTEAFF.

The V gene is TRBV9, the J gene TRBJ1-2, with D perhaps TRBD1 (6 bases). V lost 3 bases and J lost 2, with 41 bases in between. The length of the CDR3 is 24 residues. The germline V gene encodes CDR1 SGDLS and CDR2 YYNGEE. CDR3 residues: CASSDPLVTARDIQTRDPNYGYTF. CDR3 DNA sequence: TGTGCCAGCAGCGACCCCTTAGTTACGGCCCGGGACATCCAAACTAGGGACCCAAACTATGGCTACACCTTC.

V gene TRBV3-1 (or the pseudogene TRBV3-2) combines with J gene TRBJ2-3; a weak D match, TRBD1 (6 bases). The V and J ends lost 1 base and 0 bases respectively, with 17 bases between them. Germline loops: CDR1 LGHDT, CDR2 YNNKEL (reference sequence). CDR3 length: 18 amino acids. The CDR3 loop reads CASSQVGGFGVSTDTQYF. The CDR3 DNA sequence: TGTGCCAGCAGCCAAGTAGGGGGTTTCGGGGTTAGCACAGATACGCAGTATTTT.

This clone was found a few times. V is TRBV19 and J is TRBJ1-1; D not resolved. Deletions cut 2 bases from V and 0 bases from J, with 4 bases between. Germline loops: CDR1 LNHDA, CDR2 SQIVND (reference sequence). The CDR3 spans 13 residues. The CDR3 nucleotides read TGTGCCAGTAGTATAAACTTGAACACTGAAGCTTTCTTT. Translating gives CASSINLNTEAFF.

This chain links TRBV30 with TRBJ2-1, with 9 bases identical to TRBD1. V lost 5 bases to trimming and J lost 13 bases; unmatched junction nucleotides: 9. The CDR3 length is 12 residues. CDR1 is GTSNPN, CDR2 SVGIG, per germline (reference sequence). The CDR3 sequence is CAWAPGQGTQFF. The CDR3 DNA is TGTGCCTGGGCCCCGGGACAGGGAACCCAGTTCTTC. Drawing the rest from reference TRBV30 and TRBJ2-1, the complete variable domain is SQTIHQWPATLVQPVGSPLSLECTVEGTSNPNLYWYRQAAGRGLQLLFYSVGIGQISSEVPQNLSASRPQDRQFILSSKKLLLSDSGFYLCAWAPGQGTQFFGPGTRLTVL.

This chain joins TRBV27 and TRBJ2-5, with TRBD1 matching 9 bases. After removal of 3 bases from V and 4 bases from J, the junction contained 6 bases not matched to a gene. The length of the CDR3 is 15 residues. Germline V gives CDR1 MNHEY, CDR2 SMNVEV (reference sequence). The CDR3, as DNA: TGTGCCAGCAGTTTTGGGGACAGGGTGGGAGAGACCCAGTACTTC. It codes for CASSFGDRVGETQYF.

The chain uses TRBV4-1 and TRBJ2-7; TRBD1 matches 7 bases. The CDR3 contains 15 residues. J gave up 6 bases and V 3 bases, and 11 bases lay outside the gene matches. Per germline, CDR1 MGHRA and CDR2 YSYEKL. CDR3 in DNA: TGCGCCAGCAGCCATCCGGGACAGAAGAAGTTCGAGCAGTACTTC. Its translation is CASSHPGQKKFEQYF.

The genes are TRBV7-8 and TRBJ1-2; 8 bases agree with TRBD1. The CDR3 totals 14 residues. With 0 bases clipped from V and 6 bases from J, the junction kept 3 bases outside the gene matches. From germline, CDR1 is SGHVS and CDR2 FQNEAQ. The CDR3 sequence is CASSLARGRNGYTF. CDR3 bases: TGTGCCAGCAGCTTAGCCAGGGGGCGGAATGGCTACACCTTC.

CDR3 loop: CAWSATPDQPQHF. CDR3 nucleotide sequence: TGTGCCTGGAGCGCGACCCCGGATCAGCCCCAGCATTTT. The rearrangement uses TRBV30 and TRBJ1-5; D is ambiguous. This CDR3 spans 13 amino acids. From germline, CDR1 is GTSNPN and CDR2 SVGIG (reference sequence). The ends were cut back, 3 bases at V and 5 bases at J, with 11 bases in the middle.